This entry lists 27 T cell receptor beta chains sequenced from one sample in a study of T cell changes during pregnancy in multiple sclerosis. The table came from immunoSEQ multiplex PCR; TCRdb's copy has only in-frame clones and leaves some out. The sample consists of about 70,000 clones, approximately 92% of them appearing once. The material was peripheral blood, obtained before pregnancy. Receptor source: a female donor with multiple sclerosis, enrolled in a pregnancy study.

V and J are TRBV7-3 and TRBJ1-1, with D perhaps matching TRBD1 (6 bases). The V gene's germline CDR1 is SGHTA and CDR2 FQGTGA. This CDR3 contains 14 residues. V was trimmed by 5 bases and J by 0 bases, leaving 10 bases between them. CDR3 amino acids: CASSEQGMNTEAFF. CDR3 nucleotide sequence: TGTGCCAGCAGCGAACAGGGCATGAACACTGAAGCTTTCTTT. Full variable domain (outside the CDR3, taken from reference TRBV7-3 and TRBJ1-1): GAGVSQTPSNKVTEKGKYVELRCDPISGHTALYWYRQSLGQGPEFLIYFQGTGAADDSGLPNDRFFAVRPEGSVSTLKIQRTERGDSAVYLCASSEQGMNTEAFFGQGTRLTVV.

This rearrangement joins TRBV19 to TRBJ1-2; possible D gene TRBD1, 5 bases. Trimming left V 3 bases short and J 1 base short, with 12 bases between. CDR1 is LNHDA, CDR2 SQIVND, per germline (reference sequence). This CDR3 is 15 amino acids long. CDR3 sequence: CASSMALGLNYGYTF. Here the CDR3 DNA reads TGTGCCAGTAGTATGGCCTTGGGACTTAACTATGGCTACACCTTC.

The rearrangement joins TRBV7-2 to TRBJ2-7; D is undetermined. Germline CDR1 and CDR2: SGHTA and FQGNSA. This CDR3 comprises 14 residues. The V end was cut by 1 base, the J end by 0 bases, with 7 bases between. The CDR3 protein is CASSLGRSSYEQYF. DNA for the CDR3: TGTGCCAGCAGCTTAGGTAGGAGCTCCTACGAGCAGTACTTC. The entire variable domain, with the rest obtained from reference TRBV7-2 and TRBJ2-7, is as follows: GAGVSQSPSNKVTEKGKDVELRCDPISGHTALYWYRQSLGQGLEFLIYFQGNSAPDKSGLPSDRFSAERTGGSVSTLTIQRTQQEDSAVYLCASSLGRSSYEQYFGPGTRLTVT.

This chain joins TRBV7-9 and TRBJ1-1, with D possibly TRBD1 on 5 matching bases. The V gene's germline CDR1 is SEHNR and CDR2 FQNEAQ (reference sequence). The CDR3 has 15 amino acids. Trimming stripped 3 bases from V and 1 base from J, with 12 bases between. The CDR3 nucleotides are TGTGCCAGCAGCTTTAGCCGGGGGAAGAACACTGAAGCTTTCTTT. It encodes CASSFSRGKNTEAFF.

J is TRBJ2-7 and V is TRBV14; D remains unclear. The germline V gene has CDR1 SGHDN and CDR2 FVKESK. V lost 2 bases to trimming and J lost 0 bases, with 8 bases between them. This CDR3 region has 14 residues. CDR3 coding DNA: TGTGCCAGCAGCCAAAGAACGGTCTCCTACGAGCAGTACTTC. Translating gives CASSQRTVSYEQYF.

This chain connects TRBV6-5 to TRBJ1-4; 8 bases match TRBD1. Germline V gives CDR1 MNHEY, CDR2 SVGAGI. Unmatched junction bases numbered 1, after V lost 0 bases and J lost 4 bases. The CDR3 is 15 residues long. CDR3 in amino acids: CASSYSGQVNEKLFF. CDR3 DNA sequence: TGTGCCAGCAGTTACTCGGGACAGGTTAATGAAAAACTGTTTTTT.

The chain combines TRBV5-6 with TRBJ2-7; 8 bases map to TRBD1. The CDR3 runs 15 residues. V dropped 3 bases and J dropped 3; count of bases not matched to a gene: 8. Germline V gene data show CDR1 as SGHDT and CDR2 as YYEEEE. The CDR3 loop is CASSWFDRGNYEQYF. DNA of the CDR3: TGTGCCAGCAGCTGGTTCGACAGGGGCAACTACGAGCAGTACTTC.

The rearrangement joins TRBV6-1 to TRBJ2-3; TRBD2 is a possible D gene (6 bases). Trimming pared 3 bases from V and 4 bases from J, leaving 8 bases between. This CDR3 comprises 13 residues. The germline gives CDR1 MNHNS, CDR2 SASEGT. CDR3 region: CASSDGSADTQYF. The CDR3 bases are TGTGCCAGCAGTGACGGGAGTGCAGATACGCAGTATTTT.

This chain links TRBV4-2 with TRBJ2-7, with 10 bases lining up with TRBD1. The CDR3 runs to 15 residues. Losses at the gene ends were 3 bases for V and 6 bases for J; bases not matched to a gene: 8. In germline, CDR1 is LGHNA, CDR2 YNFKEQ. CDR3 loop: CASSQTGQGTGEQYF. The CDR3 DNA follows: TGTGCCAGCAGCCAGACGGGACAGGGGACGGGCGAGCAGTACTTC.

The chain combines TRBV5-8 with TRBJ2-5; TRBD2 matches at 8 bases. Trimming removed 4 bases from V and 5 bases from J; junction bases left unmatched: 10. Germline V gene lookup returns CDR1 SGHTS and CDR2 YDEGEE. The CDR3 is made up of 15 amino acids. CDR3 nucleotide sequence: TGTGCCAGCAGCACCCACGGGAGGGCCGGTGAGACCCAGTACTTC. Protein product: CASSTHGRAGETQYF.

The chain recombines TRBV30 with TRBJ1-5; perhaps TRBD1 as D (5 bases). Germline CDR1 GTSNPN, CDR2 SVGIG (reference sequence). Trimming took off 4 bases at V and 7 bases at J, with 17 bases between the two ends. CDR3 length: 14 amino acids. CDR3 nucleotide sequence: TGTGCCTGGACTTCGGGAGCCCGGGGCCAGCCCCAGCATTTT. Residues: CAWTSGARGQPQHF.

This chain uses TRBV27 with TRBJ2-1, with 13 bases matching TRBD2. Germline V CDR1 and CDR2: MNHEY, SMNVEV (reference sequence). The CDR3 has 19 residues. J gave up 2 bases and V 6 bases, and 13 bases lay outside the gene matches. The DNA of the CDR3 is TGTGCCAGCAGACCTCCGGGACTAGCGGGAAGATTCGCCTACAATGAGCAGTTCTTC. Protein product: CASRPPGLAGRFAYNEQFF.

This clone was seen more than once but under ten times. This chain links TRBV7-3 with TRBJ1-1, with TRBD1 matching 9 bases. Germline loops: CDR1 SGHTA, CDR2 FQGTGA. The CDR3 consists of 16 residues. V shed 4 bases, J shed 3 bases, and the junction held 9 bases outside the gene matches. The CDR3 bases are TGTGCCAGCAGCTCTACAGGGGGCGCTTTGGACACTGAAGCTTTCTTT. This sequence encodes CASSSTGGALDTEAFF. Variable domain in full (rest from reference TRBV7-3 and TRBJ1-1): GAGVSQTPSNKVTEKGKYVELRCDPISGHTALYWYRQSLGQGPEFLIYFQGTGAADDSGLPNDRFFAVRPEGSVSTLKIQRTERGDSAVYLCASSSTGGALDTEAFFGQGTRLTVV.

In its sample, this clone was seen once. The gene calls are TRBV18 and TRBJ1-1; D is undetermined. This CDR3 contains 14 residues. Between the trimmed V and J ends, which lost 3 bases and 4 bases, there was a span of 12 bases. The germline V gene encodes CDR1 KGHSH and CDR2 LQKENI. CDR3 nucleotides: TGTGCCAGCTCACCTACCAGGTCGAGCACTGAAGCTTTCTTT. Its protein product is CASSPTRSSTEAFF.

This sequence joins TRBV7-8 and TRBJ1-3, with 10 bases that match TRBD1. With V trimmed by 5 bases and J by 3 bases, 4 bases remained unmatched. The CDR3 sequence is 15 residues long. Germline-derived CDR1 and CDR2 are SGHVS and FQNEAQ. This CDR3 is CASSPRDRGGNTIYF. The CDR3 DNA follows: TGTGCCAGCAGCCCCCGGGACAGGGGTGGAAACACCATATATTTT.

The chain has TRBV19 and TRBJ1-3; D uncertain. CDR3 length: 15 residues. Germline V gene sequence: CDR1 LNHDA, CDR2 SQIVND (reference sequence). Trimming removed 6 bases at V and 3 bases at J, with 15 bases between. The CDR3 DNA is TGTGCCAGTAGCCCGGCGGGCGCAGGTGGAAACACCATATATTTT. Its translation: CASSPAGAGGNTIYF.

This rearrangement joins TRBV5-1 to TRBJ2-3; D call uncertain. Trimming pared 6 bases from V and 4 bases from J, leaving 12 bases between. Germline lookup yields CDR1 SGHRS and CDR2 YFSETQ. This CDR3 has 13 residues. This CDR3 reads CASMLGLADTQYF. In DNA, the CDR3 is TGCGCCAGCATGCTTGGTTTAGCAGATACGCAGTATTTT.

The rearrangement joins TRBV7-6 to TRBJ2-1; a possible D gene is TRBD2 (5 bases). CDR1 and CDR2 (germline): SGHVS, FNYEAQ. The CDR3 consists of 15 residues. Trimming left V 0 bases short and J 7 bases short, with 13 bases between. CDR3 sequence (DNA): TGTGCCAGCAGCTTAGCCGAGGGCCTAAGGAATGAGCAGTTCTTC. It specifies CASSLAEGLRNEQFF.

The chain combines TRBV2 with TRBJ1-2, with a possible D match to TRBD1 (5 bases). Trimming pared 4 bases from V and 8 bases from J, leaving 14 bases between. The CDR3 is 13 amino acids. Germline assignment: CDR1 SNHLY and CDR2 FYNNEI. The CDR3 DNA is TGTGCCAGCAGTGCGGACGGGACTTGGGGCTACACCTTC. As protein: CASSADGTWGYTF.

This clone was found once. The chain links TRBV5-4 to TRBJ2-5; TRBD1 matches at 9 bases. The CDR3 extends over 17 amino acids. Trimming at V came to 0 bases and at J to 3 bases, leaving 9 bases not matched to a gene. Germline CDR1 reads SGHNT; CDR2 reads YYREEE (reference sequence). DNA of the CDR3: TGTGCCAGCAGCTTGGGGGACAGGGCCGTGAAAAAAGAGACCCAGTACTTC. Translating it yields CASSLGDRAVKKETQYF.

The chain combines TRBV6-5 with TRBJ2-7; TRBD2 aligns across 10 bases. The V segment lost 3 bases and the J segment 4 bases; nucleotides outside the gene matches: 6. The CDR3 has 15 amino acids. Germline V gives CDR1 MNHEY, CDR2 SVGAGI. In DNA form, the CDR3 reads TGTGCCAGCAGTTATCGAGGACTAGCGGATTACGAGCAGTACTTC. As protein: CASSYRGLADYEQYF.

The chain is built from TRBV29-1 and TRBJ2-7, with 9 bases fitting TRBD2. With V trimmed by 0 bases and J by 7 bases, 16 bases remained unmatched. CDR3 length: 17 amino acids. In germline, CDR1 is SQVTM, CDR2 ANQGSEA. CDR3 amino acids: CSVEDPGSGSEDSEQYF. CDR3 DNA sequence: TGCAGCGTTGAAGATCCGGGTAGCGGGAGTGAAGATAGTGAGCAGTACTTC.

This chain connects TRBV5-4 to TRBJ1-2; 7 bases match TRBD1. The CDR3 is made up of 16 amino acids. V lost 2 bases, J lost 4 bases, and 11 bases stayed unmatched. Germline V gene sequence: CDR1 SGHNT, CDR2 YYREEE (reference sequence). In DNA, the CDR3 is TGTGCCAGCAGCTTAGCAGGGGGTACGGGTGGCTATGGCTACACCTTC. Its protein is CASSLAGGTGGYGYTF.

This chain connects TRBV28 to TRBJ1-1; the match to TRBD1 covers 9 bases. The V segment lost 7 bases and the J segment 5 bases; nucleotides outside the gene matches: 8. Germline CDR1 MDHEN, CDR2 SYDVKM. This CDR3 has 14 residues. The DNA of the CDR3 is TGTGCCAGCACCCCCGGACAGGGGTGGACTGAAGCTTTCTTT. Protein: CASTPGQGWTEAFF.

This clone was found once. The rearrangement links TRBV18 to TRBJ1-5; D perhaps matches TRBD1 (6 bases). V was trimmed by 6 bases and J by 3 bases, leaving 12 bases between them. CDR1 and CDR2 from the germline V gene are KGHSH and LQKENI. This CDR3 region has 14 residues. DNA of the CDR3: TGTGCCAGCTCGCTACAGGGTGCCAATCAGCCCCAGCATTTT. Translation gives CASSLQGANQPQHF.

This chain connects TRBV28 to TRBJ2-6; 9 nucleotides match TRBD1. Germline V CDR1 and CDR2: MDHEN, SYDVKM. The CDR3 runs to 16 residues. V shed 6 bases, J shed 0 bases, and the junction held 3 bases outside the gene matches. DNA of the CDR3: TGTGCCAGCAGGGGACAGGGAGCCTCTGGGGCCAACGTCCTGACTTTC. Amino acid sequence: CASRGQGASGANVLTF.

The chain links TRBV6-6 to TRBJ1-5; 7 bases agree with TRBD1. The CDR3 is 15 residues long. The germline V gene has CDR1 MNHNY and CDR2 SVGAGI (reference sequence). J gave up 2 bases and V 5 bases, and 6 bases lay outside the gene matches. The CDR3 loop reads CASSKQGLGNQPQHF. Written as DNA, the CDR3 is TGTGCCAGCAGTAAACAGGGGCTGGGCAATCAGCCCCAGCATTTT.